This T cell receptor beta chain originates from a study of T cell clones after liver transplantation. V was pared by 3 bases and J by 5 bases, with 5 bases of the junction left unmatched. This CDR3 region has 14 residues. Germline CDR1 and CDR2: MDHEN and SYDVKM. Profiling relied on immunoSEQ multiplex PCR, and the TCRdb table lists in-frame clones only, not all of them. The sample includes roughly 80,000 clones, about 82% of them seen just once. The source material was CD4+ T cells from blood, sampled approximately 45 months after liver transplant. The rearrangement uses TRBV28 and TRBJ1-1; 8 positions agree with TRBD1. The source is a human patient who received a liver transplant. A subset of T cells may come from the graft donor. The CDR3, as DNA: TGTGCCAGCAGTTTCCGGGACAGGATTACTGAAGCTTTCTTT. Encoded protein: CASSFRDRITEAFF.